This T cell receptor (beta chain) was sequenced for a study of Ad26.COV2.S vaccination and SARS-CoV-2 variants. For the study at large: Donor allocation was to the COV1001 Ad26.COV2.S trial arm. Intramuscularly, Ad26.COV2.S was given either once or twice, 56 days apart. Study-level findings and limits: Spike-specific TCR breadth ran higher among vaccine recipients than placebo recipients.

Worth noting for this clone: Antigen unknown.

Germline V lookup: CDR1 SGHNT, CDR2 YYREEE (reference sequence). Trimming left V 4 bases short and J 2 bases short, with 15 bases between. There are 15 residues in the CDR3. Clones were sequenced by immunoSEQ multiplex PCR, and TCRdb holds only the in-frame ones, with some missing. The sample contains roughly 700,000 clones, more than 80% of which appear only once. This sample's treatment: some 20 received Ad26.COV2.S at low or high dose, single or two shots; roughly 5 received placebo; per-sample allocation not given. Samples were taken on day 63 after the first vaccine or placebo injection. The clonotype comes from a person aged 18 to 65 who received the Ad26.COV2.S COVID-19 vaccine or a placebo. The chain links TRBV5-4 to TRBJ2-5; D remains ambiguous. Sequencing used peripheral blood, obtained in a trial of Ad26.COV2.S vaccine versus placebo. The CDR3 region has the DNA TGTGCCAGCAGCCCGCCTGGACGGCCACAAGAGACCCAGTACTTC. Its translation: CASSPPGRPQETQYF.